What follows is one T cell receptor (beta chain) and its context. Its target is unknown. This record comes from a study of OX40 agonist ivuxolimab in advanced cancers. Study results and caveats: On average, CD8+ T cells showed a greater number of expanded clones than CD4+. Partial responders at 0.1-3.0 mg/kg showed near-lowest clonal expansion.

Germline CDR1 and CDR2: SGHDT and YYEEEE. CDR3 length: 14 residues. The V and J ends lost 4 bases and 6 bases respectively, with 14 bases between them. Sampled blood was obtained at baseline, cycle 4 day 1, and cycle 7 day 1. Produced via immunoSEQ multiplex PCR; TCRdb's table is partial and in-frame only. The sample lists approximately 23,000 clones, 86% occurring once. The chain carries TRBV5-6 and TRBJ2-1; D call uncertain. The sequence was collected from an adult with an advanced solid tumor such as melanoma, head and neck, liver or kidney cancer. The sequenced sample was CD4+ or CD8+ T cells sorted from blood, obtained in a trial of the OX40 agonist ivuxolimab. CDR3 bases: TGTGCCAGCAGCCCGGTGATGGGATCCAATGAGCAGTTCTTC. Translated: CASSPVMGSNEQFF.